This is a list of T cell receptor beta chains from one sample in a study of neurological immune-mediated disorders. TCRdb recomputed calls from the 5' RACE reads with MiXCR, one row per CDR3 protein. Counted here are roughly 61,000 distinct CDR3 sequences, about 25% occurring once; the ten biggest clones make up about 4.5%. Sample: PBMCs. The receptor source for this set is a man aged 60 to 75 with HTLV-1-associated myelopathy (HAM/TSP). Each CDR3 is given with its conserved first and last residue. Only some rows state a clone size, as once, few, many or a class for expanded clones.

clone_size,j_call,v_call,cdr3_aa
NA,TRBJ2-1,TRBV11-2,CASSLVRPGAFAYNEQFF
many,TRBJ2-2,TRBV6-2/TRBV6-3,CASSYSGGELFF
NA,TRBJ1-1,TRBV5-1,CASSLAGQAWKNTEAFF
many,TRBJ1-4,TRBV3-1,CASSQDGKKLFF
many,TRBJ1-1,TRBV28,CASSRAPNTEAFF
many,TRBJ1-1,TRBV6-1,CASSENRKGEAFF
many,TRBJ1-6,TRBV28,CASSLVRGRDSYPPLHF
many,TRBJ2-2,TRBV10-3,CAIGAGRNTGELFF
many,TRBJ2-3,TRBV5-1,CASREVGAGGFTDTQYF
NA,TRBJ2-2,TRBV18,CASSPPAAGGGGELFF
many,TRBJ2-7,TRBV5-1,CASTSGTSGTYEQYF
many,TRBJ2-1,TRBV5-1,CASRPLAGGPPNEQFF
NA,TRBJ2-3,TRBV27,CATGLAGVMTDTQYF
many,TRBJ1-2,TRBV28,CASSLGAGNYGYTF
many,TRBJ1-4,TRBV7-2,CASSRQVATNEKLFF
many,TRBJ1-6,TRBV12-3/TRBV12-4,CASRNQGVSPLHF
many,TRBJ2-3,TRBV28,CASSDLIRRVDTQYF
many,TRBJ2-7,TRBV27,CASSLSSGSSEQYF
many,TRBJ1-3,TRBV5-6,CASSATGYSGNTIYF
many,TRBJ2-1,TRBV5-1,CASMMGRNNEQFF
many,TRBJ2-6,TRBV25-1,CASRENAGANVLTF
NA,TRBJ2-1,TRBV29-1,CSAGANEQFF
many,TRBJ2-4,TRBV4-2,CASSQDLSGILAKNIQYF
many,TRBJ2-2,TRBV29-1,CSVKQGGTGELFF
NA,TRBJ1-2,TRBV20-1,CSASRGLEPYGYTF
many,TRBJ2-7,TRBV12-3/TRBV12-4,CASSLKSGTTFYEQYF
many,TRBJ2-1,TRBV10-3,CAISSGREYEQFF
many,TRBJ2-1,TRBV7-6,CASSARSTSYNEQFF
many,TRBJ1-5,TRBV15,CATSRSPVSDQPQHF
many,TRBJ1-1,TRBV10-3,CAISESPGDTEAFF
many,TRBJ1-5,TRBV4-1,CASSRLQGVRNQPQHF
many,TRBJ2-2,TRBV28,CASSLIQGYTGELFF
many,TRBJ1-1,TRBV5-1,CASTPDQGITEAFF
many,TRBJ1-1,TRBV6-6,CASTSLGDWGTEAFF
many,TRBJ2-5,TRBV7-6,CASSPDGYGVQETQYF
few,TRBJ2-7,TRBV5-1,CASSSLYEQYF
many,TRBJ1-3,TRBV20-1,CSASDSLSGNTIYF
many,TRBJ2-1,TRBV20-1,CSATAGEQFF
many,TRBJ1-1,TRBV20-1,CSASTLNTEAFF
once,TRBJ2-7,TRBV6-2/TRBV6-3,CASSYPSREQYF
many,TRBJ2-3,TRBV20-1,CSARGLAGVTGTDTQYF
once,TRBJ2-2,TRBV7-2,CASSPRDFTGELFF
many,TRBJ1-3,TRBV6-1,CASRTPGSRSGNTIYF
NA,TRBJ1-5,TRBV20-1,CSATGEGNQPQHF
many,TRBJ2-1,TRBV5-1,CASSLAASGRVEQFF
many,TRBJ2-2,TRBV4-1,CASSQEGTSLVTGELFF
many,TRBJ2-1,TRBV12-3/TRBV12-4,CASRASGGINEQFF
many,TRBJ1-1,TRBV10-3,CAIATGNTEAFF
NA,TRBJ1-1,TRBV28,CASSLLGHRGGTEAFF
many,TRBJ2-7,TRBV7-2,CASSLGSRTPYYEQYF
many,TRBJ1-2,TRBV18,CASSPTAGRGYTF
many,TRBJ1-5,TRBV12-3/TRBV12-4,CASSLVYQPQHF
many,TRBJ1-1,TRBV7-9,CASSPGGHRGEAFF
NA,TRBJ1-3,TRBV4-1,CASSQGVVGVHSGNTIYF
many,TRBJ1-2,TRBV12-3/TRBV12-4,CASSSGVRIYGYTF